The entry below gives a single T cell receptor beta chain sequence along with its context. Its antigen target is currently unknown. Nothing much larger sits one base from this clone, and base qualities are not available. These data come from a study of blood T cell repertoires in COVID-19 (dated by TCRdb to 2020 to 2021). In the study overall: The collaborator samples originated in the United States, Italy and Spain and spanned the acute and convalescent phases of COVID-19. The prospective study material was composed of cDNA or gDNA derived from T cells, B-cell-depleted T cells, or PBMCs. The dataset comprised deeply sampled blood TCRbeta repertoires from subjects exposed to, actively infected with, or recovered from COVID-19. The repertoires were released in a freely available public database meant as a resource for research on the immune response to SARS-CoV-2. Samples were obtained from the ongoing ImmuneRACE study (first 160 participants) and from over 1,000 subjects provided by 6 global collaborators. Nearly every sample came with metadata listing a de-identified subject ID, COVID-19 status, age in years and sex. Where available, HLA class I and class II types were taken from metadata supplied by the sample provider and were not determined by assay-based typing.

TCRbeta CDR3 regions were amplified from genomic DNA using the immunoSEQ Assay, a bias-controlled multiplex PCR. Processing in the source paper ran as follows. The number of nucleated cells in each sample was estimated by amplification of reference gene primers within the assay. To quantify the absolute abundance of each unique TCRbeta CDR3 rearrangement, sequence reads were collapsed and filtered. Productive Simpson clonality was computed per sample as the square root of Simpson's diversity index over productive rearrangements. Entries here come from immuneACCESS through TCRdb and include only in-frame sequences with V and J called. Some clones fail to appear in such tables; in the studies checked, an unresolved V gene covers under half of the shortfall, and the cause of the remainder is unknown. The V and J calls and the clone size are those of that table, but D and trimming were determined from the DNA. The sample data list roughly 300,000 clones, and roughly 86% of these were observed just once. The ten largest make up around 1.7% of the sample.

The investigation overall reported the following: How much clinical and demographic metadata was included differed by source and by participant, and the metadata was provided uncurated.

Each collaborating institution followed its own protocols to collect whole blood in K2EDTA tubes. For TCRbeta analysis, collaborators shipped samples as frozen whole blood, isolated PBMCs, or DNA extracted from either of those sample types. Sequenced material: peripheral blood. This sequence originates from a woman between 50 and 59 years old with acute or convalescent COVID-19.

The CDR3 has the sequence CASSLPGVHEQYF. The sequenced DNA is TGCGCCAGCAGCCTCCCGGGGGTACACGAGCAGTACTTC. The chain is assembled from TRBV5-1 and TRBJ2-7, with TRBD2 perhaps the D gene, on 6 matching bases. The CDR3 runs 13 residues from the cysteine to the phenylalanine. The only DNA kept is the CDR3, 39 bases in frame from the first base. CDR1 SGHRS and CDR2 YFSETQ are derived from the germline V gene. Deletion took 4 bases off V and 5 bases off J, with a span of 13 bases between the germline ends.